This T cell receptor beta chain was retrieved from a study of T cell changes during pregnancy in multiple sclerosis. V was trimmed by 1 base and J by 9 bases, leaving 13 bases between them. Germline CDR1 and CDR2: SGHTA and FQGNSA. CDR3 size: 14 residues. Profiling relied on immunoSEQ multiplex PCR, and the TCRdb table lists in-frame clones only, not all of them. Among around 68,000 clones listed, about nine tenths were seen once. Sample: peripheral blood, taken in the third trimester of pregnancy. The receptor was isolated from a female donor in good health, enrolled as a control in a pregnancy study. V and J are TRBV7-2 and TRBJ2-1; possibly TRBD2 for D (5 bases). This chain's CDR3 is CASSLGPRGPEQFF. DNA for the CDR3: TGTGCCAGCAGCTTAGGGCCACGCGGGCCTGAGCAGTTCTTC.